The present T cell receptor (beta chain) was sequenced within a study of T cell repertoires in ileal Crohn's disease. Across the study: Median disease duration was approximately eight years; 35% smoked at surgery.

The V segment lost 7 bases and the J segment 6 bases; nucleotides outside the gene matches: 9. Germline V gene sequence: CDR1 LNHDA, CDR2 SQIVND (reference sequence). The CDR3 loop spans 15 amino acids. About 500 nanograms of biopsy DNA per sample underwent TCRB immunosequencing. Sequencing was performed with immunoSEQ multiplex PCR; in TCRdb, only in-frame clones are kept and a portion is missing. Of 6,500 to 7,500 clones in the sample, more than 70% are singletons; the top ten hold 8.5% to 10%. The rearrangement uses TRBV19 and TRBJ2-2; TRBD2 aligns across 9 bases. The origin of this receptor is an adult with Crohn's disease. Material for sequencing was ileal tissue. CDR3 amino acids: CASMAASGVAGELFF. The DNA for the CDR3 is TGTGCCAGTATGGCGGCTAGCGGGGTGGCCGGGGAGCTGTTTTTT.